A selection of T cell receptor beta chains follows, all from one sample in a study of blood T cell repertoires in COVID-19. TCRdb's table, derived via immunoSEQ multiplex PCR, lists solely in-frame clones and lacks some. The sample has fewer than 250,000 clones, roughly 82% seen once. Sequencing was performed on peripheral blood. These receptors came from an elderly woman with COVID-19, enrolled during active disease. Both conserved end residues are part of each CDR3. The order of the fields is clone size, V gene, J gene, CDR3 protein. For some rows the clone size is stated as once, few or many, or as a class when expanded; others skip it.

NA	TRBV4-1	TRBJ1-2	CASSQALGTGLGNYGYTF
NA	TRBV6-5	TRBJ1-5	CASSSGQYSNQPQHF
NA	TRBV5-5	TRBJ1-3	CASSQTGNGNTIYF
few	TRBV4-3	TRBJ1-1	CASTGQKDTEAFF
NA	TRBV13	TRBJ2-6	CASSFFGANVLTF
NA	TRBV5-4	TRBJ2-5	CASSWGRETQYF
NA	TRBV28	TRBJ1-2	CASGRRDFGYTF
NA	TRBV18	TRBJ1-5	CASSPRAGEQPQHF
NA	TRBV15	TRBJ1-4	CATSREGLDEKLFF
once	TRBV19	TRBJ1-2	CASSPNTGGEGYGYTF
NA	TRBV20-1	TRBJ1-1	CSSRQGFEAFF
NA	TRBV28	TRBJ2-1	CASSPDQGAYNEQFF
NA	TRBV6-5	TRBJ1-2	CASSYSVQGAGYGYTF
NA	TRBV18	TRBJ1-2	CASSHSGTGPFIPRGYTF
NA	TRBV28	TRBJ1-1	CASSLWAADEAFF
once	TRBV6-5	TRBJ1-5	CASRPTGTNNQPQHF
NA	TRBV19	TRBJ1-4	CASSTRRTDNEKLFF
NA	TRBV28	TRBJ2-1	CASSLLASGSSYNEQFF
NA	TRBV6-2/TRBV6-3	TRBJ2-3	CASSYSTTTDTQYF
NA	TRBV7-9	TRBJ1-5	CASSRSGGNQPQHF
NA	TRBV6-5	TRBJ1-4	CASSYSGPSGEKLFF
NA	TRBV19	TRBJ2-5	CASSRSTSGGQETQYF
few	TRBV19	TRBJ1-3	CATGSGSGNTIYF
NA	TRBV6-2/TRBV6-3	TRBJ2-5	CASSMSETQYF
once	TRBV6-6	TRBJ1-1	CASTERGGPEAFF
NA	TRBV6-5	TRBJ2-2	CASSSGATGELFF
once	TRBV7-8	TRBJ1-6	CASTEDGNYNSPLHF
NA	TRBV14	TRBJ2-1	CASSQDSPGGPSRQFF
NA	TRBV10-2	TRBJ2-3	CASSGGDTQYF
NA	TRBV6-4	TRBJ2-3	CASRPYSGETDTQYF
NA	TRBV28	TRBJ2-5	CASGDSGDSLGSETQYF
NA	TRBV10-2	TRBJ2-3	CASSNLGGGQHFTDTQYF
NA	TRBV2	TRBJ1-5	CASKPGPGNQPQHF
once	TRBV7-9	TRBJ2-2	CASSFVLAGETGELFF
NA	TRBV7-9	TRBJ1-2	CASSSWTAANYGYTF
NA	TRBV19	TRBJ2-1	CASSTISGVGIEQFF
once	TRBV3-1/TRBV3-2	TRBJ2-3	CASNQRGGPDTQYF
NA	TRBV19	TRBJ2-3	CASRSPRGSGETDTQYF
NA	TRBV2	TRBJ2-7	CASSAGLADYEQYF
NA	TRBV6-5	TRBJ1-5	CASGGAENQPQHF
once	TRBV5-6	TRBJ2-2	CASSLEMRAVGELFF
NA	TRBV30	TRBJ1-1	CAWNVDRAAEAFF